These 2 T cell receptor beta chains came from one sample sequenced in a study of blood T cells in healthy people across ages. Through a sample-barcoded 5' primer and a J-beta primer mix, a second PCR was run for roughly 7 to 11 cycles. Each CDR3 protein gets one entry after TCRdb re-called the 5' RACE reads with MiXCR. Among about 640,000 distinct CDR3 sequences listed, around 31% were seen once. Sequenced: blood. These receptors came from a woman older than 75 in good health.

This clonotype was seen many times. CDR3 DNA: TGTGCCAGCACCTTAGGACTCAGCTCCTACGAGCAGTACTTC. It specifies CASTLGLSSYEQYF. This chain connects TRBV5-6 to TRBJ2-7; D possibly corresponds to TRBD2 (5 bases). CDR1 SGHDT and CDR2 YYEEEE come from the germline V gene. Trimming shortened V by 6 bases and J by 0 bases, and 13 bases separated the two germline ends. The CDR3 contains 14 residues.

The CDR3 reads CASSQGRYQPQHF. As DNA, the CDR3 is TGTGCCAGCAGCCAAGGGAGGTATCAGCCCCAGCATTTT. The rearrangement links TRBV12-3 or TRBV12-4 to TRBJ1-5; D is unclear. This CDR3 has 13 residues. V was trimmed by 6 bases and J by 5 bases, leaving 11 bases between them.